This entry lists 32 T cell receptor beta chains sequenced from one sample in a study of cytomegalovirus exposure and HLA in healthy donors. A multiplex PCR was run with 60 Vbeta primers and 13 Jbeta primers. The method was immunoSEQ multiplex PCR; TCRdb's version includes in-frame clones alone and lacks a portion of them. The sample table sets out some 72,000 clones. Material for sequencing was PBMCs. The receptor set was obtained from a man in his thirties or forties in good health and CMV-seronegative.

The rearrangement joins TRBV5-6 to TRBJ1-5; maybe TRBD1 (6 bases). V lost 4 bases and J lost 4, with 18 bases in between. CDR3 size: 16 residues. Germline V gene data show CDR1 as SGHDT and CDR2 as YYEEEE. CDR3 coding DNA: TGTGCCAGCAGCCCTCGAGGGGGTGATGGGAATCAGCCCCAGCATTTT. Translated: CASSPRGGDGNQPQHF.

The V gene is TRBV5-6, the J gene TRBJ2-2; tentative D call: TRBD1 (6 bases). Germline CDR1 reads SGHDT; CDR2 reads YYEEEE. V was cut by 2 bases and J by 6 bases, with 8 bases left in between. CDR3 size: 13 residues. CDR3: CASSFNRAGELFF. As DNA, the CDR3 is TGTGCCAGCAGCTTCAACAGGGCCGGGGAGCTGTTTTTT.

The chain is built from TRBV9 and TRBJ1-1, with 7 bases fitting TRBD1. The CDR3 is 15 amino acids. The ends lost 6 bases at V and 0 bases at J; junction bases unmatched: 8. Germline-derived CDR1 and CDR2 are SGDLS and YYNGEE. CDR3 protein: CASNQGDTLNTEAFF. In DNA form, the CDR3 reads TGTGCCAGCAATCAGGGGGACACTTTGAACACTGAAGCTTTCTTT.

This chain uses TRBV9 with TRBJ2-1; D is uncertain. Germline CDR1 and CDR2: SGDLS and YYNGEE. With 0 bases removed from V and 0 bases from J, the gap between germline ends came to 10 bases. This CDR3 region has 16 residues. This CDR3 reads CASSVGHLSSYNEQFF. The CDR3 DNA reads TGTGCCAGCAGCGTAGGTCACCTGAGCTCCTACAATGAGCAGTTCTTC.

The J gene is TRBJ2-7, the V gene TRBV15; 8 bases are a match to TRBD2. Germline V lookup: CDR1 LNHNV, CDR2 YYDKDF (reference sequence). V trimming: 0 bases; J trimming: 4 bases; junction bases outside the gene matches: 2. The CDR3 runs 14 residues. The CDR3 sequence: CATSREAGVYEQYF. CDR3 DNA sequence: TGTGCCACCAGCAGAGAAGCGGGAGTATACGAGCAGTACTTC.

The J gene is TRBJ2-6, the V gene TRBV19; weak D call: TRBD1 (6 bases). Trimming removed 5 bases at V and 1 base at J, with 6 bases between. Per the germline V gene, CDR1 is LNHDA and CDR2 is SQIVND (reference sequence). There are 14 residues in the CDR3. This CDR3 is CASSQGSGANVLTF. The CDR3 DNA reads as TGTGCCAGTAGTCAGGGGTCTGGGGCCAACGTCCTGACTTTC.

The chain has TRBV5-4 and TRBJ2-5; D unclear. The V gene lost 3 bases and the J gene lost 3 bases, with 9 bases spanning the gap. This CDR3 has 13 residues. Germline CDR1 is SGHNT and CDR2 is YYREEE (reference sequence). For the CDR3, the DNA is TGTGCCAGCAGCTCCCCTCGGGAAGAGACCCAGTACTTC. Its translation: CASSSPREETQYF.

The V and J genes are TRBV7-8 and TRBJ2-1; a possible D gene is TRBD1 (6 bases). The CDR3 runs 16 residues. Trimming left V 1 base short and J 4 bases short, with 14 bases between. Germline V gene data show CDR1 as SGHVS and CDR2 as FQNEAQ. The CDR3 sequence is CASSLESGELYNEQFF. The CDR3 DNA reads TGTGCCAGCAGCTTAGAATCAGGGGAACTTTACAATGAGCAGTTCTTC.

The gene calls are TRBV5-1 and TRBJ1-3; D perhaps matches TRBD1 (5 bases). This CDR3 region has 14 residues. V was pared by 0 bases and J by 9 bases, with 13 bases between. Germline V lookup: CDR1 SGHRS, CDR2 YFSETQ. CDR3 coding DNA: TGCGCCAGCAGCTTGGGACAGTCGGAAAGCACCATATATTTT. This translates into CASSLGQSESTIYF.

The genes are TRBV19 and TRBJ2-1, with 7 bases matching TRBD1. This CDR3 comprises 14 residues. V lost 9 bases to trimming and J lost 7 bases; unmatched junction nucleotides: 12. Germline values: CDR1 LNHDA, CDR2 SQIVND (reference sequence). Here the CDR3 reads CASRTGVDRNEQFF. The CDR3 bases are TGTGCCAGCCGAACAGGGGTGGACCGAAATGAGCAGTTCTTC.

This chain joins TRBV11-2 and TRBJ1-1; the D gene is possibly TRBD1 (5 bases). The CDR3 consists of 13 residues. Germline V lookup: CDR1 SGHAT, CDR2 FQNNGV. Between the trimmed V and J ends, which lost 7 bases and 10 bases, there was a span of 19 bases. The CDR3 loop reads CASMGLGIGAAFF. The CDR3, as DNA: TGTGCCAGCATGGGGCTCGGCATAGGAGCAGCTTTCTTT. The full variable domain, completed using reference TRBV11-2 and TRBJ1-1, is EAGVAQSPRYKIIEKRQSVAFWCNPISGHATLYWYQQILGQGPKLLIQFQNNGVVDDSQLPKDRFSAERLKGVDSTLKIQPAKLEDSAVYLCASMGLGIGAAFFGQGTRLTVV.

The J gene is TRBJ2-3, the V gene TRBV5-1; 9 bases are a match to TRBD2. Trimming cost V 5 bases and J 1 base; bases outside gene matches: 2. Germline-derived CDR1 and CDR2 are SGHRS and YFSETQ. There are 14 residues in the CDR3. This chain's CDR3 is CASSVAGGTDTQYF. Here the CDR3 DNA reads TGCGCCAGCAGTGTAGCGGGGGGCACAGATACGCAGTATTTT. The whole variable domain, filled in from reference TRBV5-1 and TRBJ2-3, reads KAGVTQTPRYLIKTRGQQVTLSCSPISGHRSVSWYQQTPGQGLQFLFEYFSETQRNKGNFPGRFSGRQFSNSRSEMNVSTLELGDSALYLCASSVAGGTDTQYFGPGTRLTVL.

The genes are TRBV29-1 and TRBJ2-3, with a weak D call TRBD2 (6 bases). Germline CDR1 reads SQVTM; CDR2 reads ANQGSEA. V lost 8 bases and J 1 base, leaving 13 bases between the germline ends. The CDR3 loop spans 13 amino acids. CDR3 sequence reads: CSQRTGGTDTQYF. The CDR3 DNA follows: TGCAGCCAGAGGACGGGAGGCACAGATACGCAGTATTTT.

The chain combines TRBV27 with TRBJ2-1; 9 bases agree with TRBD1. The V gene's germline CDR1 is MNHEY and CDR2 SMNVEV (reference sequence). The CDR3 runs to 12 residues. V shed 10 bases and J 5 bases; nucleotides not matched to a gene: 3. The chain's CDR3 is CATGTGHNEQFF. The CDR3 bases are TGTGCCACTGGGACAGGGCACAATGAGCAGTTCTTC.

V and J are TRBV5-1 and TRBJ2-5; 9 bases fit TRBD1. This CDR3 comprises 14 residues. Trimming removed 0 bases from V and 3 bases from J; junction bases left unmatched: 0. Germline values: CDR1 SGHRS, CDR2 YFSETQ. CDR3: CASSLGTGEETQYF. CDR3 DNA sequence: TGCGCCAGCAGCTTGGGGACAGGGGAAGAGACCCAGTACTTC.

This chain joins TRBV29-1 and TRBJ1-1; D gene unclear. The CDR3 covers 14 residues. The V gene's germline CDR1 is SQVTM and CDR2 ANQGSEA. Trimming removed 0 bases from V and 9 bases from J, with 17 bases in between. CDR3: CSVEDRGSGFQAFF. In DNA form, the CDR3 reads TGCAGCGTTGAAGATCGCGGATCGGGATTCCAAGCTTTCTTT.

The chain has TRBV27 and TRBJ2-4; D is perhaps TRBD2 (6 bases). The CDR3 sequence is 15 residues long. Trimming took off 5 bases at V and 0 bases at J, with 11 bases between the two ends. CDR1 and CDR2 from the germline V gene are MNHEY and SMNVEV (reference sequence). In DNA form, the CDR3 reads TGTGCCAGCAGTCCGTATAGCGGAGCCAAAAACATTCAGTACTTC. Protein sequence: CASSPYSGAKNIQYF.

The rearrangement uses TRBV27 and TRBJ1-2; 8 bases align to TRBD1. CDR3 size: 13 residues. Germline-derived CDR1 and CDR2 are MNHEY and SMNVEV (reference sequence). Trimming removed 5 bases from V and 5 bases from J; junction bases left unmatched: 4. The CDR3 is CASSPGTGYGYTF. Written as DNA, the CDR3 is TGTGCCAGCAGTCCCGGGACAGGATATGGCTACACCTTC.

The chain links TRBV19 to TRBJ2-2; 7 bases align to TRBD2. After removal of 3 bases from V and 6 bases from J, the junction contained 4 bases not matched to a gene. This CDR3 has 14 residues. Germline values: CDR1 LNHDA, CDR2 SQIVND (reference sequence). The CDR3 is CASSIQGGAGELFF. CDR3 nucleotides: TGTGCCAGTAGTATTCAGGGAGGGGCCGGGGAGCTGTTTTTT. Filled out from reference TRBV19 and TRBJ2-2, the complete variable domain reads DGGITQSPKYLFRKEGQNVTLSCEQNLNHDAMYWYRQDPGQGLRLIYYSQIVNDFQKGDIAEGYSVSREKKESFPLTVTSAQKNPTAFYLCASSIQGGAGELFFGEGSRLTVL.

This chain joins TRBV6-5 and TRBJ1-1, with no clear D. Looked up from germline, CDR1 is MNHEY and CDR2 is SVGAGI. Trimming left V 0 bases short and J 4 bases short, with 12 bases between. CDR3 length: 15 amino acids. CDR3 bases: TGTGCCAGCAGTTACTCGGCGGGGTTGAGCACTGAAGCTTTCTTT. The encoded protein is CASSYSAGLSTEAFF.

The rearrangement joins TRBV4-2 to TRBJ2-3, with TRBD2 identical over 8 bases. Germline V gene data show CDR1 as LGHNA and CDR2 as YNFKEQ. The CDR3 is made up of 16 amino acids. V lost 4 bases, J lost 0 bases, and 6 bases stayed unmatched. CDR3 amino acids: CASSPRAGESTDTQYF. DNA of the CDR3: TGTGCCAGCAGCCCACGAGCGGGAGAGAGCACAGATACGCAGTATTTT.

The chain employs TRBV15 and TRBJ2-5; D is uncertain. CDR1 and CDR2 from the germline V gene are LNHNV and YYDKDF (reference sequence). Between the trimmed V and J ends, which lost 1 base and 7 bases, there was a span of 16 bases. The CDR3 length is 15 residues. CDR3 DNA sequence: TGTGCCACCAGCAGAGCAACGACTTTCCGGTGGACCCAGTACTTC. As protein: CATSRATTFRWTQYF.

The chain joins TRBV19 to TRBJ2-7; TRBD1 matches 7 bases. Germline assignment: CDR1 LNHDA and CDR2 SQIVND (reference sequence). This CDR3 comprises 16 residues. Trimming removed 5 bases from V and 0 bases from J; junction bases left unmatched: 10. The CDR3 here is CASSRPRDRNSYEQYF. DNA for the CDR3: TGTGCCAGTAGTCGACCCCGGGACAGAAACTCCTACGAGCAGTACTTC.

The V and J genes are TRBV5-6 and TRBJ1-1, with 9 bases fitting TRBD1. This CDR3 has 13 residues. CDR1 and CDR2 (germline): SGHDT, YYEEEE. Trimming at V came to 6 bases and at J to 11 bases, leaving 11 bases not matched to a gene. CDR3 coding DNA: TGTGCCAGCACCCTAGACAGGGGGGCCGTGGCTTTCTTT. Its translation: CASTLDRGAVAFF.

The chain has TRBV5-4 and TRBJ1-2; D is perhaps TRBD1 (5 bases). Trimming cost V 3 bases and J 2 bases, with 14 bases left between them. CDR3 length: 15 residues. The germline CDR1 and CDR2 sequences are SGHNT and YYREEE (reference sequence). CDR3 coding DNA: TGTGCCAGCAGCTCGGACACTCCACTAAACTATGGCTACACCTTC. Its protein product is CASSSDTPLNYGYTF.

V and J are TRBV6-5 and TRBJ2-7; TRBD1 matches at 8 bases. The CDR3 has 14 amino acids. Germline lookup yields CDR1 MNHEY and CDR2 SVGAGI. V gave up 7 bases and J gave up 0 bases; unmatched junction bases: 5. The CDR3 nucleotides read TGTGCCAGCAACGACAGGGGACTCTCCTACGAGCAGTACTTC. This codes for CASNDRGLSYEQYF.

The J gene is TRBJ2-1, the V gene TRBV29-1, with TRBD2 as a possible D gene (6 bases). The V gene's germline CDR1 is SQVTM and CDR2 ANQGSEA. Trimming cost V 4 bases and J 9 bases, with 16 bases left between them. The length of the CDR3 is 13 residues. CDR3 protein: CSVGGGSQVEQFF. As DNA, the CDR3 is TGCAGCGTTGGAGGAGGGAGTCAAGTTGAGCAGTTCTTC.

This chain links TRBV4-1 with TRBJ2-3, with a possible D match to TRBD2 (6 bases). CDR1 is MGHRA, CDR2 YSYEKL, per germline. The length of the CDR3 is 16 residues. V lost 7 bases and J 0 bases, leaving 17 bases between the germline ends. CDR3 in DNA: TGCGCCAGCACCCACGGGGGATTAACTAGCACAGATACGCAGTATTTT. Translation gives CASTHGGLTSTDTQYF.

J is TRBJ1-2 and V is TRBV2; 9 bases align to TRBD1. V trimming: 8 bases; J trimming: 3 bases; junction bases outside the gene matches: 13. This CDR3 region has 16 residues. From germline, CDR1 is SNHLY and CDR2 FYNNEI. CDR3 DNA: TGTGCCAGCTCTTACCCTCCGGGACAGGGTTACTATGGCTACACCTTC. Protein product: CASSYPPGQGYYGYTF.

The J gene is TRBJ2-3, the V gene TRBV7-9, with 8 nucleotides matching TRBD2. CDR3 size: 15 residues. Trimming removed 5 bases from V and 4 bases from J; junction bases left unmatched: 8. Germline CDR1 reads SEHNR; CDR2 reads FQNEAQ (reference sequence). The DNA of the CDR3 is TGTGCCAGCAGCCCGAGAGCGGGAGAGGCAGATACGCAGTATTTT. It codes for CASSPRAGEADTQYF.

The CDR3 nucleotides are TGTGCCAGCAGCGTTAGAGCGGACGGGAAAAACATTCAGTACTTC. It encodes CASSVRADGKNIQYF. The chain carries TRBV9 and TRBJ2-4; TRBD2 is a possible D gene (5 bases). This CDR3 has 15 residues. CDR1 is SGDLS and CDR2 is YYNGEE in the germline V gene. The V gene lost 2 bases and the J gene lost 4 bases, with 13 bases spanning the gap.

V and J are TRBV7-9 and TRBJ2-3; 7 bases map to TRBD2. Per the germline V gene, CDR1 is SEHNR and CDR2 is FQNEAQ (reference sequence). V dropped 1 base and J dropped 7; count of bases not matched to a gene: 5. The CDR3 is 14 residues long. The CDR3 nucleotides are TGTGCCAGCAGCTTAGAGCTAGCGGTGAATACGCAGTATTTT. This gives the protein CASSLELAVNTQYF.